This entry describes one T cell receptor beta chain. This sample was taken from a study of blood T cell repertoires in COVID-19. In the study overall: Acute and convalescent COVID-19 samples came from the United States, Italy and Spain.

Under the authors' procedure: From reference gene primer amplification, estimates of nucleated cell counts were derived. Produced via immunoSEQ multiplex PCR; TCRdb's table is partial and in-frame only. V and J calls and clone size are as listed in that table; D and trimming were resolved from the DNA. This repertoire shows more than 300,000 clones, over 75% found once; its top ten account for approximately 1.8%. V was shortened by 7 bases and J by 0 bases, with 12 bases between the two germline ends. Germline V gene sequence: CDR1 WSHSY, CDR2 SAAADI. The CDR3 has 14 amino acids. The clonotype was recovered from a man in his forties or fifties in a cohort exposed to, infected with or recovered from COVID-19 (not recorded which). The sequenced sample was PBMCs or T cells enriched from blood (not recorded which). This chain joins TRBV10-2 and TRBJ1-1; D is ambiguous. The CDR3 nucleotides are TGCGCCAGCACCCCAGGCGGGGTGAACACTGAAGCTTTCTTT. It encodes CASTPGGVNTEAFF.